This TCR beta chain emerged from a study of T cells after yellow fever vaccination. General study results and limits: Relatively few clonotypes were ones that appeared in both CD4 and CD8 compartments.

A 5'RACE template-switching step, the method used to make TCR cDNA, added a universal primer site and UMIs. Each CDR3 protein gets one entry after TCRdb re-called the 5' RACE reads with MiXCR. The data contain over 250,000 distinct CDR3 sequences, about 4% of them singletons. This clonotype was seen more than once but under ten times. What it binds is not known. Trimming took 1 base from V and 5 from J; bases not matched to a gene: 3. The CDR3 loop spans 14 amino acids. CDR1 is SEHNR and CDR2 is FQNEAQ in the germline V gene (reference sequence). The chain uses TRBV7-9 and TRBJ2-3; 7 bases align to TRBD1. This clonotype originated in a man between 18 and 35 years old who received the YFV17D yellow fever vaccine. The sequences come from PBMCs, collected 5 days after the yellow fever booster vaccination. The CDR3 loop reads CASSLEGAQDTQYF. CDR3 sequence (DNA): TGTGCCAGCAGCTTAGAGGGGGCCCAAGATACGCAGTATTTT.